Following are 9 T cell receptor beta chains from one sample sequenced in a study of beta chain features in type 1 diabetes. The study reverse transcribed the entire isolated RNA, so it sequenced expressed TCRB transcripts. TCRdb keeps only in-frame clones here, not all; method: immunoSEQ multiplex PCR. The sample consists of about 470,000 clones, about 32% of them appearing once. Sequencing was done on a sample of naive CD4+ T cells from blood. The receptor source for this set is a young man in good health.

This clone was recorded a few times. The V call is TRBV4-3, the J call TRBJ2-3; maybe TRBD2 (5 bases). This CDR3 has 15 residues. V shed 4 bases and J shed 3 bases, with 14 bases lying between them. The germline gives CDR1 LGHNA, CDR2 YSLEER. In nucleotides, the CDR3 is TGCGCCAGCAGCCGAGATCCCCGGAGGACAGATACGCAGTATTTT. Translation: CASSRDPRRTDTQYF.

CDR3 bases: TGTGCCACCAGCAGAGTACAGGGGAGGCATCAGCCCCAGCATTTT. It encodes CATSRVQGRHQPQHF. J is TRBJ1-5 and V is TRBV15, with TRBD1 matching over 7 bases. This CDR3 has 15 amino acids. Per the germline V gene, CDR1 is LNHNV and CDR2 is YYDKDF (reference sequence). Trimming cost V 1 base and J 5 bases; bases outside gene matches: 5. Full variable domain (remainder filled in from reference TRBV15 and TRBJ1-5): DAMVIQNPRYQVTQFGKPVTLSCSQTLNHNVMYWYQQKSSQAPKLLFHYYDKDFNNEADTPDNFQSRRPNTSFCFLDIRSPGLGDTAMYLCATSRVQGRHQPQHFGDGTRLSIL.

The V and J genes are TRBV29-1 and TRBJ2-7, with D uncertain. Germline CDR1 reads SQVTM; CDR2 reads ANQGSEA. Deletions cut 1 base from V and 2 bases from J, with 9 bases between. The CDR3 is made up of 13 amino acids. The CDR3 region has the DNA TGCAGCGTTGAAGGGCCAGTCGCCTACGAGCAGTACTTC. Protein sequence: CSVEGPVAYEQYF.

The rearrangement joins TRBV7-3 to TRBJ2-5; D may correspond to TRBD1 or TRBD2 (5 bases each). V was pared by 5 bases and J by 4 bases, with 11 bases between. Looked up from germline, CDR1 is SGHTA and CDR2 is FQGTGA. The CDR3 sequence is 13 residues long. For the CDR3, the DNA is TGTGCCAGCAGCACCGGGGCATCAGAGACCCAGTACTTC. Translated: CASSTGASETQYF.

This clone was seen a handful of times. CDR3 DNA sequence: TGTGCCTGGAGTGTACTATCGAGCACAGATACGCAGTATTTT. This sequence encodes CAWSVLSSTDTQYF. The chain uses TRBV30 and TRBJ2-3; no clear D. CDR1 is GTSNPN and CDR2 is SVGIG in the germline V gene (reference sequence). CDR3 size: 14 residues. V lost 0 bases, J lost 0 bases, and 7 bases lay in between.

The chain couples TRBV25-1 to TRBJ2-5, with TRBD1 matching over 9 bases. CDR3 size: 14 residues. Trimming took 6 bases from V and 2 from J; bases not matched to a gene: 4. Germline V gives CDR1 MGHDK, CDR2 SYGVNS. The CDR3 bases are TGTGCCAGCAGGGCGGACAGGGGTCAAGAGACCCAGTACTTC. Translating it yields CASRADRGQETQYF. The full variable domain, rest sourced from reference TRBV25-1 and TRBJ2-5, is EADIYQTPRYLVIGTGKKITLECSQTMGHDKMYWYQQDPGMELHLIHYSYGVNSTEKGDLSSESTVSRIRTEHFPLTLESARPSHTSQYLCASRADRGQETQYFGPGTRLLVL.

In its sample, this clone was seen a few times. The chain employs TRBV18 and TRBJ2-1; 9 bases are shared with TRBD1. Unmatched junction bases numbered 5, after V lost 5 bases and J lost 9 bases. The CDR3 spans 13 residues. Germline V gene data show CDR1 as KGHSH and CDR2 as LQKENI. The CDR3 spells CASSMGQGIEQFF. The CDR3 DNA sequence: TGTGCCAGCTCAATGGGACAGGGTATTGAGCAGTTCTTC.

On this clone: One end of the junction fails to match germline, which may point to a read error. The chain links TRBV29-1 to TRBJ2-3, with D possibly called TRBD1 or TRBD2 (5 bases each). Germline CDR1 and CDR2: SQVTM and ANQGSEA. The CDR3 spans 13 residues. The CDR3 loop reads CGVPTGGGDTQYF. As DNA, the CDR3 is TGCGGCGTACCCACAGGAGGCGGAGATACGCAGTATTTT.

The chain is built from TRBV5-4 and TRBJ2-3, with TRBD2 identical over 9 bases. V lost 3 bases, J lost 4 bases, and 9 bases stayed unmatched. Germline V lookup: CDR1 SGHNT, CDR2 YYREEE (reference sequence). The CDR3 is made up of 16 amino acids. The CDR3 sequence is CASSYGSGSFPDTQYF. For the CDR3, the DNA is TGTGCCAGCAGCTACGGTAGCGGGAGTTTTCCAGATACGCAGTATTTT.